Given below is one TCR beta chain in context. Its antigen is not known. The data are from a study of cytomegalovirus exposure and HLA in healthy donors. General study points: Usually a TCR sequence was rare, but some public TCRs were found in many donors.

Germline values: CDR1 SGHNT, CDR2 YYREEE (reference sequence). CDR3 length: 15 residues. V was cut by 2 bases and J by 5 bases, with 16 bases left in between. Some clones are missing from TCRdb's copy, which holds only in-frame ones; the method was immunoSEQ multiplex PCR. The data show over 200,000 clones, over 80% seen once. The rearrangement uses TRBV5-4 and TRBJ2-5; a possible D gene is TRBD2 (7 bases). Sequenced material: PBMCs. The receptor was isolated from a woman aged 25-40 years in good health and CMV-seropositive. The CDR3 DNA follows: TGTGCCAGCAGCTTCGGAGGGGGGGTAGCGGAGACCCAGTACTTC. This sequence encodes CASSFGGGVAETQYF.